The clone carrying this TCR beta chain was detected only a few times. What it binds is unknown. The sample belongs to a study of beta chain features in type 1 diabetes. The study, taken as a whole, reports: TCRB rearrangement may or may not be influenced by HLA type; here this remained unresolved.

The CDR3 extends over 14 amino acids. V dropped 0 bases and J dropped 5 bases, with 10 bases sitting between them. Germline V gene sequence: CDR1 LGHNA, CDR2 YSLEER. Expressed TCRB transcripts were sequenced because the entire RNA isolate underwent reverse transcription. Using immunoSEQ multiplex PCR, the repertoire was profiled, and TCRdb retains in-frame clones only, with some absent. The table shows about 900,000 clones, with roughly 15% occurring only once. Sequencing was carried out using naive CD4+ T cells from blood. This TCR was recovered from a woman younger than 30 in good health. The rearrangement links TRBV4-3 to TRBJ2-5; D unclear. The CDR3 nucleotides are TGCGCCAGCAGCCAAGATGCAGGAAGGGAGACCCAGTACTTC. It yields the protein CASSQDAGRETQYF.